This record concerns one TCR beta chain sequence. As yet, its antigen is unknown. The source of the sample is a study of long-term antiretroviral therapy in people with HIV. Study in general: Specimens dating back about a decade before the 2015 immediate-ART recommendation are the oldest included. Study-wide points: All time points showed a repertoire dominated by clones expanded before ART. Compared with controls, HIV repertoires showed narrower CDR3 length ranges.

DNA was extracted from about 1-10 million thawed cryopreserved PBMC. immunoSEQ v3.0 was run at survey level. Only in-frame clones appear in the TCRdb table, and some are missing; sequencing was by immunoSEQ multiplex PCR. The sample records approximately 10,000 clones, about 68% being singletons. The V and J ends lost 2 bases and 4 bases respectively, with 6 bases between them. Germline V gene data show CDR1 as KGHSH and CDR2 as LQKENI. The CDR3 runs 13 residues. The chain couples TRBV18 to TRBJ1-5, with D possibly matching TRBD1 (5 bases). The sequences come from unsorted PBMCs, collected roughly 3.4 years before starting antiretroviral therapy. The source of this sequence is a man aged 40-50 years with HIV. In DNA, the CDR3 is TGTGCCAGCTCACCAGAGGGGAATCAGCCCCAGCATTTT. Translated: CASSPEGNQPQHF.